This T cell receptor beta chain was recovered during a study of T cell responses to AZD1222 COVID-19 vaccine. Study-wide points: None of the repertoires were sampled until the peak T cell response had passed. CD4 TCRs associated with vaccination spanned spike, dominating at 160-218 and 743-854. Baseline seropositivity occurred in only a handful of AZD1222 recipients.

Analyses pooled second doses at about 4 or about 12 weeks. The CDR3 length is 13 residues. V was trimmed by 6 bases and J by 2 bases, leaving 13 bases between them. Germline lookup yields CDR1 SQVTM and CDR2 ANQGSEA. The assay was immunoSEQ multiplex PCR, and TCRdb's table has in-frame clones only and misses some. The sample shows some 120,000 clones, about 88% of them seen only once. About this clone itself: Its target is not known.

The J gene is TRBJ1-2, the V gene TRBV29-1; D is unclear. Material: peripheral blood, obtained 28 days after the second AZD1222 dose. This TCR came from an adult who received the AZD1222 COVID-19 vaccine. The CDR3 bases are TGCAGCGTGATGACGGATTTGAACTATGGCTACACCTTC. This sequence encodes CSVMTDLNYGYTF. Full variable domain (outside the CDR3, taken from reference TRBV29-1 and TRBJ1-2): SAVISQKPSRDICQRGTSLTIQCQVDSQVTMMFWYRQQPGQSLTLIATANQGSEATYESGFVIDKFPISRPNLTFSTLTVSNMSPEDSSIYLCSVMTDLNYGYTFGSGTRLTVV.